These 21 T cell receptor beta chains were sequenced from one sample in a study of control samples from healthy donors and cancer patients. The table came from immunoSEQ multiplex PCR; TCRdb's copy has only in-frame clones and leaves some out. This table has approximately 120,000 clones, 87% appearing once. Source material: blood. The receptors were gathered from a man in his forties or fifties in good health.

The chain is built from TRBV7-2 and TRBJ1-4; D gene ambiguous. The CDR3 is made up of 14 amino acids. Germline values: CDR1 SGHTA, CDR2 FQGNSA. V was shortened by 1 base and J by 5 bases, with 8 bases between the two germline ends. The CDR3 DNA follows: TGTGCCAGCAGCTTAGGCCCTGGGAATGAAAAACTGTTTTTT. Protein product: CASSLGPGNEKLFF.

The V call is TRBV27, the J call TRBJ2-3; 8 positions match TRBD2. CDR3 length: 14 residues. Trimming removed 6 bases from V and 6 bases from J; junction bases left unmatched: 8. CDR1 and CDR2 (germline): MNHEY, SMNVEV (reference sequence). The CDR3: CASRLAGAWDTQYF. The CDR3 DNA reads TGTGCCAGCAGGCTAGCGGGCGCATGGGATACGCAGTATTTT.

The rearrangement joins TRBV6-1 to TRBJ1-2; tentative D call: TRBD1 (6 bases). The germline CDR1 and CDR2 sequences are MNHNS and SASEGT. CDR3 length: 14 residues. The V and J ends lost 1 base and 10 bases respectively, with 16 bases between them. CDR3 sequence: CASSEEDRSLSYTF. Here the CDR3 DNA reads TGTGCCAGCAGTGAAGAGGACAGATCCCTGTCCTACACCTTC.

This clone was counted a few times. CDR3 region: CASSLAGHRGDTQYF. The CDR3 DNA follows: TGTGCCAGCAGCTTAGCGGGGCACCGCGGGGATACGCAGTATTTT. The V call is TRBV7-2, the J call TRBJ2-3; D possibly uses TRBD1 or TRBD2 (5 bases each). V lost 0 bases and J 6 bases, leaving 13 bases between the germline ends. CDR1 and CDR2 (germline): SGHTA, FQGNSA. The CDR3 contains 15 residues. Together with reference TRBV7-2 and TRBJ2-3, the CDR3 gives the full variable domain: GAGVSQSPSNKVTEKGKDVELRCDPISGHTALYWYRQSLGQGLEFLIYFQGNSAPDKSGLPSDRFSAERTGGSVSTLTIQRTQQEDSAVYLCASSLAGHRGDTQYFGPGTRLTVL.

V and J are TRBV30 and TRBJ2-5, with 7 bases aligning to TRBD2. This CDR3 has 15 amino acids. The ends lost 8 bases at V and 2 bases at J; junction bases unmatched: 14. Germline lookup yields CDR1 GTSNPN and CDR2 SVGIG (reference sequence). CDR3: CAGDLPGTKQETQYF. CDR3 bases: TGTGCCGGGGACTTGCCTGGGACTAAACAAGAGACCCAGTACTTC.

The rearrangement uses TRBV6-5 and TRBJ1-5, with D hard to call. Per germline, CDR1 MNHEY and CDR2 SVGAGI. The CDR3 runs 11 residues. V was trimmed by 4 bases and J by 3 bases, leaving 1 base between them. The CDR3 coding sequence is TGTGCCAGCAGTTCCAATCAGCCCCAGCATTTT. It yields the protein CASSSNQPQHF.

By proportion, this clone is large. The chain links TRBV7-9 to TRBJ2-7; 7 bases fit TRBD1. Losses at the gene ends were 4 bases for V and 4 bases for J; bases not matched to a gene: 10. Germline V gene data show CDR1 as SEHNR and CDR2 as FQNEAQ (reference sequence). The CDR3 runs 15 residues. This CDR3 reads CASSSPGTALYEQYF. CDR3 nucleotide sequence: TGTGCCAGCAGCTCACCCGGGACAGCACTATACGAGCAGTACTTC.

The count of this clone is one. V usage is TRBV11-3 and J usage is TRBJ1-1, with 8 bases that match TRBD1. The germline gives CDR1 SGHNT, CDR2 YENEEA. The CDR3 is 13 residues long. The V segment lost 3 bases and the J segment 4 bases; nucleotides outside the gene matches: 1. CDR3 sequence reads: CASSFGTGTEAFF. For the CDR3, the DNA is TGTGCCAGCAGCTTTGGGACAGGCACTGAAGCTTTCTTT.

This clone has a single count. This chain uses TRBV4-1 with TRBJ1-4, with 8 bases fitting TRBD1. Trimming cost V 2 bases and J 3 bases; bases outside gene matches: 8. The CDR3 contains 17 residues. The germline gives CDR1 MGHRA, CDR2 YSYEKL. The CDR3 here is CASSQLQGTGANEKLFF. The DNA for the CDR3 is TGCGCCAGCAGCCAACTACAGGGGACAGGTGCTAATGAAAAACTGTTTTTT.

The V call is TRBV6-2 or TRBV6-3, the J call TRBJ1-2; TRBD1 is a possible D gene (5 bases). The germline V and J ends were trimmed by 0 bases and 1 base, with 18 bases remaining between them. The CDR3 runs to 18 residues. The germline V gene encodes CDR1 MNHEY and CDR2 SVGEGT. The chain's CDR3 is CASSYSAGTGHYNYGYTF. In DNA form, the CDR3 reads TGTGCCAGCAGTTACTCGGCCGGGACGGGGCATTATAACTATGGCTACACCTTC.

The rearrangement joins TRBV4-1 to TRBJ1-4; 7 bases match TRBD1. Germline CDR1 is MGHRA and CDR2 is YSYEKL. After removal of 4 bases from V and 7 bases from J, the junction contained 9 bases not matched to a gene. This CDR3 contains 15 residues. The CDR3 loop reads CASSRLAGQIEKLFF. The CDR3 coding sequence is TGCGCCAGCAGCCGCCTTGCGGGACAGATTGAAAAACTGTTTTTT.

J is TRBJ1-3 and V is TRBV7-2, with 7 bases lining up with TRBD1. Germline CDR1 reads SGHTA; CDR2 reads FQGNSA. Trimming removed 6 bases from V and 6 bases from J; junction bases left unmatched: 14. This CDR3 is built from 16 residues. CDR3: CASRESGTVSLNTIYF. The CDR3 DNA reads as TGTGCCAGCAGAGAGTCCGGGACAGTGTCTTTAAACACCATATATTTT. Together with reference TRBV7-2 and TRBJ1-3, the CDR3 gives the full variable domain: GAGVSQSPSNKVTEKGKDVELRCDPISGHTALYWYRQSLGQGLEFLIYFQGNSAPDKSGLPSDRFSAERTGGSVSTLTIQRTQQEDSAVYLCASRESGTVSLNTIYFGEGSWLTVV.

The chain employs TRBV7-9 and TRBJ2-3, with D perhaps matching TRBD1 or TRBD2 (5 bases each). The CDR3 contains 16 residues. Trimming took 0 bases from V and 1 from J, leaving 11 bases between them. The germline gives CDR1 SEHNR, CDR2 FQNEAQ (reference sequence). CDR3 residues: CASSLAQGVGTDTQYF. The CDR3 nucleotides are TGTGCCAGCAGCTTAGCGCAGGGAGTGGGCACAGATACGCAGTATTTT.

The chain uses TRBV25-1 and TRBJ2-7; D is unclear. V lost 7 bases and J lost 4, with 14 bases in between. CDR3 length: 13 residues. Germline V gene sequence: CDR1 MGHDK, CDR2 SYGVNS. The CDR3 region has the DNA TGTGCCAGCACAAGTCATGGGGATTACGAGCAGTACTTC. It specifies CASTSHGDYEQYF.

The gene calls are TRBV4-1 and TRBJ2-5, with TRBD2 matching over 8 bases. Per the germline V gene, CDR1 is MGHRA and CDR2 is YSYEKL. The CDR3 length is 15 residues. The V and J ends lost 1 base and 1 base, in that order; junction bases with no gene match: 2. The CDR3 loop is CASSQGRGGQETQYF. Written as DNA, the CDR3 is TGCGCCAGCAGCCAAGGCCGGGGGGGCCAAGAGACCCAGTACTTC.

V usage is TRBV5-6 and J usage is TRBJ1-4; no clear D. V was cut by 0 bases and J by 3 bases, with 12 bases left in between. The CDR3 totals 16 residues. Germline V lookup: CDR1 SGHDT, CDR2 YYEEEE. CDR3 in DNA: TGTGCCAGCAGCTTGGCTACTATATTAGCTAATGAAAAACTGTTTTTT. Encoded protein: CASSLATILANEKLFF.

This chain joins TRBV10-1 and TRBJ2-3, with 12 positions matching TRBD2. Trimming removed 8 bases from V and 0 bases from J; junction bases left unmatched: 9. Germline CDR1 reads WNHNN; CDR2 reads SYGVQD (reference sequence). This CDR3 spans 17 amino acids. In DNA form, the CDR3 reads TGCGCCAGCCCCGGACTAGCGGGGACCTCCAGCACAGATACGCAGTATTTT. Its translation: CASPGLAGTSSTDTQYF.

This chain uses TRBV6-5 with TRBJ2-2; unclear D gene. The CDR3 is 14 amino acids. Germline CDR1 and CDR2: MNHEY and SVGAGI. Trimming cost V 6 bases and J 7 bases, with 15 bases left between them. DNA of the CDR3: TGTGCCAGCAGGGCCGGGCCCGGCAGCGGGGAGCTGTTTTTT. Amino acids: CASRAGPGSGELFF.

The rearrangement uses TRBV9 and TRBJ2-5, with a weak D call TRBD1 (5 bases). This CDR3 region has 15 residues. Germline CDR1 reads SGDLS; CDR2 reads YYNGEE. Between the trimmed V and J ends, which lost 0 bases and 0 bases, there was a span of 9 bases. The CDR3 is CASSVADSDQETQYF. The CDR3 nucleotides read TGTGCCAGCAGCGTAGCCGACAGTGACCAAGAGACCCAGTACTTC.

This chain links TRBV12-3 or TRBV12-4 with TRBJ1-2; D ambiguous. With 3 bases removed from V and 2 bases from J, the gap between germline ends came to 1 base. This CDR3 has 11 amino acids. CDR3 amino acids: CASSLNYGYTF. CDR3 in DNA: TGTGCCAGCAGTTTGAACTATGGCTACACCTTC.

The chain joins TRBV7-9 to TRBJ1-3; D is ambiguous. Germline loops: CDR1 SEHNR, CDR2 FQNEAQ (reference sequence). The CDR3 loop spans 15 amino acids. The ends were cut back, 1 base at V and 4 bases at J, with 11 bases in the middle. In DNA, the CDR3 is TGTGCCAGCAGCTTAGGAGGCCCCCGAGGAAACACCATATATTTT. This translates into CASSLGGPRGNTIYF. Drawing the rest from reference TRBV7-9 and TRBJ1-3, the complete variable domain is DTGVSQNPRHKITKRGQNVTFRCDPISEHNRLYWYRQTLGQGPEFLTYFQNEAQLEKSRLLSDRFSAERPKGSFSTLEIQRTEQGDSAMYLCASSLGGPRGNTIYFGEGSWLTVV.